Listed here are 28 T cell receptor beta chains from one sample, sequenced in a study of T cell repertoires in cytomegalovirus infection. TCRdb independently ran MiXCR on the reads; one entry per CDR3 protein. The table includes fewer than 1,000,000 distinct CDR3 sequences, around 30% detected once. These receptors' antigens are unknown. Sequencing used cultured CD8+ T cells from PBMCs, obtained from culture after CMV antigen stimulation. The source of these receptors is a human donor in good health (CMV status not recorded). Some clones in this sample may be carry-over from other donors' samples.

The rearrangement uses TRBV24-1 and TRBJ2-3; D remains unclear. CDR3 size: 13 residues. Germline V gene data show CDR1 as KGHDR and CDR2 as SFDVKD. Trimming shortened V by 8 bases and J by 2 bases, and 10 bases separated the two germline ends. The CDR3: CATMGSNTDTQYF. CDR3 coding DNA: TGTGCCACCATGGGATCCAACACAGATACGCAGTATTTT.

This clonotype was counted between two and nine times. The chain couples TRBV27 to TRBJ2-3; tentatively, D is TRBD2 (5 bases). The CDR3 sequence is 13 residues long. The germline CDR1 and CDR2 sequences are MNHEY and SMNVEV (reference sequence). V lost 10 bases and J 2 bases, leaving 13 bases between the germline ends. CDR3 residues: CATQDGVTDTQYF. The CDR3, as DNA: TGTGCCACCCAAGACGGGGTCACAGATACGCAGTATTTT.

In this sample, this clonotype turned up many times. V and J are TRBV4-1 and TRBJ1-1; D perhaps matches TRBD1 (5 bases). In germline, CDR1 is MGHRA, CDR2 YSYEKL. V was pared by 1 base and J by 5 bases, with 11 bases between. This CDR3 spans 14 amino acids. The CDR3 region has the DNA TGCGCCAGCAGCCAAGTGTTTCCAGGGACTGAAGCTTTCTTT. Translated: CASSQVFPGTEAFF.

Notes on this clonotype: The final CDR3 position lacks the conserved phenylalanine or tryptophan, pointing to a likely read error. This chain uses TRBV7-4 with TRBJ2-1, with TRBD1 identical over 12 bases. The CDR3 sequence is 16 residues long. The trim removed 5 bases at V and 6 bases at J, leaving 8 bases unmatched. Germline V gives CDR1 SGHVT, CDR2 SQSDAQ. For the CDR3, the DNA is TGTGCCAGCAGCAGACCCCCGGGACAGGGGGCCAATGAGCAGTTCTCC. Protein sequence: CASSRPPGQGANEQFS.

This clonotype is large (0.1 to 1%) in the sample. This rearrangement joins TRBV7-9 to TRBJ2-7, with a weak D call TRBD1 (6 bases). V lost 5 bases, J lost 3 bases, and 17 bases lay in between. The CDR3 totals 15 residues. Germline values: CDR1 SEHNR, CDR2 FQNEAQ (reference sequence). This chain's CDR3 is CASSNPGQGIYEQYF. In DNA form, the CDR3 reads TGTGCCAGCAGCAATCCGGGACAAGGTATCTACGAGCAGTACTTC.

This clonotype was counted between two and nine times. This chain links TRBV27 with TRBJ2-1; no reliable D call. The CDR3 is made up of 13 amino acids. From germline, CDR1 is MNHEY and CDR2 SMNVEV (reference sequence). The V end was cut by 2 bases, the J end by 6 bases, with 8 bases between. The CDR3 DNA is TGTGCCAGCAGTTTAAGCCTCCCCAATGAGCAGTTCTTC. Its protein product is CASSLSLPNEQFF.

This rearrangement joins TRBV7-3 to TRBJ1-2, with a weak D call TRBD1 (6 bases). The CDR3 loop spans 16 amino acids. Germline V gene lookup returns CDR1 SGHTA and CDR2 FQGTGA. V was clipped by 5 bases and J by 3 bases, with 19 bases between them. The CDR3 DNA reads TGTGCCAGCAGCCGCGACAGGTCGGGGAAAGACTATGGCTACACCTTC. Its protein is CASSRDRSGKDYGYTF. Supplemented by reference TRBV7-3 and TRBJ1-2, the full variable domain reads GAGVSQTPSNKVTEKGKYVELRCDPISGHTALYWYRQSLGQGPEFLIYFQGTGAADDSGLPNDRFFAVRPEGSVSTLKIQRTERGDSAVYLCASSRDRSGKDYGYTFGSGTRLTVV.

This clonotype was seen a few times. The V gene is TRBV19, the J gene TRBJ1-5, with unresolved D. The CDR3 totals 15 residues. Between the trimmed V and J ends, which lost 0 bases and 3 bases, there was a span of 9 bases. The germline V gene has CDR1 LNHDA and CDR2 SQIVND (reference sequence). The CDR3: CASSIDNWANQPQHF. In nucleotides, the CDR3 is TGTGCCAGTAGTATAGATAACTGGGCCAATCAGCCCCAGCATTTT. Filled out from reference TRBV19 and TRBJ1-5, the complete variable domain reads DGGITQSPKYLFRKEGQNVTLSCEQNLNHDAMYWYRQDPGQGLRLIYYSQIVNDFQKGDIAEGYSVSREKKESFPLTVTSAQKNPTAFYLCASSIDNWANQPQHFGDGTRLSIL.

The CDR3 region has the DNA TGTGCCAGCAGGGAAACAGGGGGTGCTGAAGCTTTCTTT. Residues: CASRETGGAEAFF. The chain has TRBV27 and TRBJ1-1; 8 positions match TRBD1. CDR1 is MNHEY, CDR2 SMNVEV, per germline (reference sequence). Germline trimming cut 6 bases from V and 6 bases from J; bases unmatched to any gene: 6. The CDR3 length is 13 residues.

This clonotype was seen more than once but under ten times. The chain is built from TRBV2 and TRBJ1-4; tentatively, D is TRBD1 (6 bases). This CDR3 is 15 amino acids long. The V gene lost 9 bases and the J gene lost 5 bases, with 19 bases spanning the gap. Germline CDR1 reads SNHLY; CDR2 reads FYNNEI. In DNA, the CDR3 is TGTGCCAGTGTTGTAACGGACAGACTAAATGAAAAACTGTTTTTT. It is translated as CASVVTDRLNEKLFF.

This clonotype showed up just a few times. The rearrangement links TRBV19 to TRBJ2-7, with D possibly being TRBD1 (6 bases). Trimming stripped 1 base from V and 11 bases from J, with 12 bases between. The CDR3 runs 12 residues. Germline values: CDR1 LNHDA, CDR2 SQIVND (reference sequence). The CDR3 DNA is TGTGCCAGTAGTATAGCCGGACAGAAGAAGTACTTC. The encoded protein is CASSIAGQKKYF.

This clonotype appeared a single time. The V and J genes are TRBV12-3 or TRBV12-4 and TRBJ1-1, with TRBD1 identical over 8 bases. The trim removed 3 bases at V and 4 bases at J, leaving 4 bases unmatched. The CDR3 length is 14 residues. CDR3 residues: CASSFSTGGTEAFF. The CDR3 DNA reads TGTGCCAGCAGTTTTAGTACAGGGGGCACTGAAGCTTTCTTT.

Turning to this clonotype: With a much larger clone just one base away, this may be a read error. This rearrangement joins TRBV7-6 to TRBJ1-2; TRBD1 is a possible D gene (6 bases). Trimming removed 3 bases from V and 8 bases from J, with 22 bases in between. The CDR3 consists of 16 residues. CDR1 is SGHVS, CDR2 FNYEAQ, per germline. The CDR3 nucleotides are TGTGCCAGCAGCTTTGGGCCGGGACATCTCCCAAGGGGCTACACCTTC. It translates to CASSFGPGHLPRGYTF.

The V and J genes are TRBV20-1 and TRBJ2-1; D is ambiguous. The germline gives CDR1 DFQATT, CDR2 SNEGSKA (reference sequence). This CDR3 spans 13 amino acids. Trimming pared 5 bases from V and 2 bases from J, leaving 10 bases between. The CDR3 loop is CSAPPHTYNEQFF. Written as DNA, the CDR3 is TGCAGTGCTCCCCCTCACACCTACAATGAGCAGTTCTTC.

This clonotype was counted at least ten times. The rearrangement joins TRBV12-3 or TRBV12-4 to TRBJ2-1; possibly TRBD2 for D (6 bases). Trimming stripped 5 bases from V and 4 bases from J, with 12 bases between. CDR3 length: 14 amino acids. DNA for the CDR3: TGTGCCAGCAGTCCTTCTGGGGGGTACAATGAGCAGTTCTTC. Translating it yields CASSPSGGYNEQFF.

V is TRBV4-1 and J is TRBJ2-7; 7 nucleotides match TRBD1. V lost 6 bases to trimming and J lost 2 bases; unmatched junction nucleotides: 7. In germline, CDR1 is MGHRA, CDR2 YSYEKL. CDR3 length: 14 residues. The CDR3 DNA reads TGCGCCAGCAGACCGCTTCAGGGGGCCTACGAGCAGTACTTC. It codes for CASRPLQGAYEQYF.

A remark on this clonotype: The junction departs from germline at one end; a sequencing error may be responsible. This rearrangement joins TRBV12-3 or TRBV12-4 to TRBJ2-5; weak D call: TRBD2 (6 bases). This CDR3 spans 16 amino acids. The CDR3 DNA sequence: TGTGCCAGCAGTTCATCACGGGACTCGAACCAAAAGACCCAGTACTTC. Protein: CASSSSRDSNQKTQYF.

This clonotype was seen ten or more times. The chain links TRBV12-3 or TRBV12-4 to TRBJ1-4; D is unclear. This CDR3 is 15 amino acids long. Deletions cut 6 bases from V and 0 bases from J, with 11 bases between. Here the CDR3 DNA reads TGTGCCAGCAGCTTCAACAGTGCAACTAATGAAAAACTGTTTTTT. The encoded protein is CASSFNSATNEKLFF.

V is TRBV27 and J is TRBJ2-2; 7 positions match TRBD1. The J segment lost 7 bases and the V segment lost 6 bases, leaving 5 bases of the junction unmatched. Looked up from germline, CDR1 is MNHEY and CDR2 is SMNVEV (reference sequence). The CDR3 contains 13 residues. The CDR3 loop is CASRTGSGGELFF. The CDR3, as DNA: TGTGCCAGCAGGACAGGGTCAGGCGGGGAGCTGTTTTTT.

The chain has TRBV27 and TRBJ1-2; 8 positions agree with TRBD1. This CDR3 is 13 amino acids long. After removal of 3 bases from V and 7 bases from J, the junction contained 4 bases not matched to a gene. CDR1 and CDR2 (germline): MNHEY, SMNVEV (reference sequence). CDR3 DNA: TGTGCCAGCAGTTTCGGACAGGGAGGTGGCTACACCTTC. Protein sequence: CASSFGQGGGYTF.

This chain links TRBV24-1 with TRBJ1-1; the D is unclear. V shed 2 bases and J shed 1 base, with 7 bases lying between them. The CDR3 contains 14 residues. The germline V gene has CDR1 KGHDR and CDR2 SFDVKD. The CDR3 protein is CATSDSWANTEAFF. The CDR3 nucleotides are TGTGCCACCAGTGATTCTTGGGCGAACACTGAAGCTTTCTTT.

The CDR3 DNA sequence: TGTGCCAGCAGGCATCGGGACGTACCCAATCAGCCCCAGCATTTT. Translated: CASRHRDVPNQPQHF. The rearrangement joins TRBV6-5 to TRBJ1-5; D might be TRBD1 (5 bases). The germline CDR1 and CDR2 sequences are MNHEY and SVGAGI. V gave up 6 bases and J gave up 3 bases, with 15 bases separating them. The CDR3 loop spans 15 amino acids.

The chain carries TRBV5-6 and TRBJ1-1, with unresolved D. The CDR3 covers 11 residues. The germline gives CDR1 SGHDT, CDR2 YYEEEE. Trimming took off 6 bases at V and 5 bases at J, with 8 bases between the two ends. As DNA, the CDR3 is TGTGCCAGCAACATAGGGACTGAAGCTTTCTTT. Protein product: CASNIGTEAFF.

The chain joins TRBV4-1 to TRBJ2-7, with unresolved D. Trimming pared 0 bases from V and 7 bases from J, leaving 10 bases between. The CDR3 runs 13 residues. Germline CDR1 reads MGHRA; CDR2 reads YSYEKL. The CDR3 is CASSQDSGREQYF. DNA for the CDR3: TGCGCCAGCAGCCAAGACAGTGGTCGGGAGCAGTACTTC.

The genes are TRBV15 and TRBJ2-7; D is ambiguous. V was trimmed by 5 bases and J by 7 bases, leaving 30 bases between them. The CDR3 has 18 residues. Germline V CDR1 and CDR2: LNHNV, YYDKDF (reference sequence). The CDR3 spells CATSESLQILGPSREQYF. The DNA of the CDR3 is TGTGCCACCAGCGAGAGTTTACAGATACTCGGTCCCTCTAGGGAGCAGTACTTC.

A word on this clonotype: This clone may be a read error of a much larger clone one base away. The J gene is TRBJ1-6, the V gene TRBV7-2, with unresolved D. The V gene's germline CDR1 is SGHTA and CDR2 FQGNSA. The length of the CDR3 is 18 residues. CDR3 protein: CVSSLDPVGFFYNSPLHF. The CDR3 DNA is TGTGTCAGCAGCTTAGATCCGGTGGGATTCTTCTATAATTCACCCCTCCACTTT.

The gene calls are TRBV7-3 and TRBJ2-3; D gene uncertain. Between the trimmed V and J ends, which lost 4 bases and 4 bases, there was a span of 12 bases. Germline V gene sequence: CDR1 SGHTA, CDR2 FQGTGA. CDR3 length equals 14 residues. The CDR3 bases are TGTGCCAGCAGCTCCGATGTTATGGCAGATACGCAGTATTTT. Amino acids: CASSSDVMADTQYF.

The CDR3 protein is CAIKGDITSNQPQHF. CDR3 bases: TGTGCCATCAAGGGGGATATTACCAGCAATCAGCCCCAGCATTTT. The V gene is TRBV28, the J gene TRBJ1-5, with D maybe TRBD1 (6 bases). This CDR3 spans 15 amino acids. CDR1 is MDHEN, CDR2 SYDVKM, per germline. V lost 10 bases, J lost 1 base, and 17 bases lay in between.